This T cell receptor beta chain was identified during a study of T-cell reconstitution after alpha-beta-depleted transplantation in children. Study conclusions and caveats: Alpha-beta T cells present about two months after transplant were reported to originate from several hundred expanded graft clones. After one year, T-cell counts and TCRbeta diversity mostly came from new T cells.

This clonotype was observed many times. The antigen is not known. Losses at the gene ends were 4 bases for V and 3 bases for J; bases not matched to a gene: 8. Germline CDR1 and CDR2: SGHRS and YFSETQ. This CDR3 region has 16 residues. It was with unique molecular identifiers that the TCRbeta library was prepared. A single record per CDR3 protein comes from TCRdb applying MiXCR to the PCR reads. The sample yields around 5,600 distinct CDR3 sequences, around 15% seen once. This receptor was obtained from a patient aged 2 to 9 who had a stem cell transplant for inherited bone marrow failure, so the T cells may come from the graft donor. The chain recombines TRBV5-1 with TRBJ1-3; 9 bases fit TRBD1. The material sequenced was PBMCs, mostly from graft donor cells, taken 180 days after TCRalphabeta/CD19-depleted stem cell transplant. The CDR3 loop reads CASSPSGQGNGNTIYF. CDR3 DNA: TGCGCCAGCAGCCCTTCGGGACAGGGAAATGGAAACACCATATATTTT. Full variable domain (outside the CDR3, taken from reference TRBV5-1 and TRBJ1-3): KAGVTQTPRYLIKTRGQQVTLSCSPISGHRSVSWYQQTPGQGLQFLFEYFSETQRNKGNFPGRFSGRQFSNSRSEMNVSTLELGDSALYLCASSPSGQGNGNTIYFGEGSWLTVV.